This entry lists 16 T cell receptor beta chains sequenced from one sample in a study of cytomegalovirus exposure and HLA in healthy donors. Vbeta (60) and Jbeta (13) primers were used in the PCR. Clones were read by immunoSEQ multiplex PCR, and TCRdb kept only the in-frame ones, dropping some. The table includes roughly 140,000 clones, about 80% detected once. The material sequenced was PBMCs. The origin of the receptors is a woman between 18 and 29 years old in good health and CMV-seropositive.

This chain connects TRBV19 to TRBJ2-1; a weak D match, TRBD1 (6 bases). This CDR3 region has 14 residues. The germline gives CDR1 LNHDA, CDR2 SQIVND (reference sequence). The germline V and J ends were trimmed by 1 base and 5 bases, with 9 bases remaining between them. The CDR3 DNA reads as TGTGCCAGTAGTATAGGGGGGACACACAATGAGCAGTTCTTC. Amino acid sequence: CASSIGGTHNEQFF. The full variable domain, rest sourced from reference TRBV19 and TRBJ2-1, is DGGITQSPKYLFRKEGQNVTLSCEQNLNHDAMYWYRQDPGQGLRLIYYSQIVNDFQKGDIAEGYSVSREKKESFPLTVTSAQKNPTAFYLCASSIGGTHNEQFFGPGTRLTVL.

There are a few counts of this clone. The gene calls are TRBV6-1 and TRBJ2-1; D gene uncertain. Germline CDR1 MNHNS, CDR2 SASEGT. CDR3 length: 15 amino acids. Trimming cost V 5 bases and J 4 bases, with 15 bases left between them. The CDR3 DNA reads TGTGCCAGCAGTATTAGAACAGACCCATACAATGAGCAGTTCTTC. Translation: CASSIRTDPYNEQFF.

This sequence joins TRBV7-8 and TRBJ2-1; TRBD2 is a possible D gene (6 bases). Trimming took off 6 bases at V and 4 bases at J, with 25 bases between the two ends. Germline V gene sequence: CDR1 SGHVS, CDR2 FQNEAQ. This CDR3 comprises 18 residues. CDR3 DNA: TGTGCCAGCAGGCCACACGTTTTTGGCGGGGAATCATACAATGAGCAGTTCTTC. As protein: CASRPHVFGGESYNEQFF. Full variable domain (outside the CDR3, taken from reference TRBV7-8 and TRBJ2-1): GAGVSQSPRYKVAKRGQDVALRCDPISGHVSLFWYQQALGQGPEFLTYFQNEAQLDKSGLPSDRFFAERPEGSVSTLKIQRTQQEDSAVYLCASRPHVFGGESYNEQFFGPGTRLTVL.

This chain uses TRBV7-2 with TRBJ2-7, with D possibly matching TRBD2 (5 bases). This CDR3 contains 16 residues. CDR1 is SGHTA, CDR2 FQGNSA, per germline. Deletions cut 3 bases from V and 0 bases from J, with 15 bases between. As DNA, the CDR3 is TGTGCCAGCAGCTTCAAGAGTCAGCGGTACTCCTACGAGCAGTACTTC. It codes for CASSFKSQRYSYEQYF. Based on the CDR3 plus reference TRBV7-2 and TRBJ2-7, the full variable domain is GAGVSQSPSNKVTEKGKDVELRCDPISGHTALYWYRQSLGQGLEFLIYFQGNSAPDKSGLPSDRFSAERTGGSVSTLTIQRTQQEDSAVYLCASSFKSQRYSYEQYFGPGTRLTVT.

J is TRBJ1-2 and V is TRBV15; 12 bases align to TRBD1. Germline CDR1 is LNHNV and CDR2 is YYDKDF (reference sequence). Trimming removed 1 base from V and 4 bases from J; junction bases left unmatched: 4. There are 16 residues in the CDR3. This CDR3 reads CATSRGGQGALYGYTF. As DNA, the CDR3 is TGTGCCACCAGCAGAGGGGGACAGGGGGCCCTCTATGGCTACACCTTC.

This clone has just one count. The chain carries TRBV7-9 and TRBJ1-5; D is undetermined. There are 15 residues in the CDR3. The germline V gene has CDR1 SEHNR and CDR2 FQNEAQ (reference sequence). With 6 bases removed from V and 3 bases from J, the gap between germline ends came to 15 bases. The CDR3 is CASSRAGSTNQPQHF. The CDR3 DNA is TGTGCCAGCAGTCGTGCGGGGTCTACCAATCAGCCCCAGCATTTT. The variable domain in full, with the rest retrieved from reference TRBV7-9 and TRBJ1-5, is DTGVSQNPRHKITKRGQNVTFRCDPISEHNRLYWYRQTLGQGPEFLTYFQNEAQLEKSRLLSDRFSAERPKGSFSTLEIQRTEQGDSAMYLCASSRAGSTNQPQHFGDGTRLSIL.

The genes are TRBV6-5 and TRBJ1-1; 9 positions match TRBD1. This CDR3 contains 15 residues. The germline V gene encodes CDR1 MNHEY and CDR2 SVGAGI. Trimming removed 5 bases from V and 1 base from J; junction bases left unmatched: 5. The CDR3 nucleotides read TGTGCCAGCAGTACAGGGGGCGCGGGGAACACTGAAGCTTTCTTT. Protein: CASSTGGAGNTEAFF.

The CDR3 DNA reads as TGTGCCAGCAGTGTTGACAGGTCAGGTTCCCAGCATTTT. The encoded protein is CASSVDRSGSQHF. The V and J genes are TRBV6-1 and TRBJ1-5, with D possibly matching TRBD1 (6 bases). V was shortened by 4 bases and J by 11 bases, with 15 bases between the two germline ends. The CDR3 extends over 13 amino acids. In germline, CDR1 is MNHNS, CDR2 SASEGT.

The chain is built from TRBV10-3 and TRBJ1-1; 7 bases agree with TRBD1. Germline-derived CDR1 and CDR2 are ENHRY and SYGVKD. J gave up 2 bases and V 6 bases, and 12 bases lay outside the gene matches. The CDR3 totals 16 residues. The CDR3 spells CAISGVLGTANTEAFF. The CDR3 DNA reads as TGTGCCATCAGCGGTGTACTCGGGACAGCCAACACTGAAGCTTTCTTT.

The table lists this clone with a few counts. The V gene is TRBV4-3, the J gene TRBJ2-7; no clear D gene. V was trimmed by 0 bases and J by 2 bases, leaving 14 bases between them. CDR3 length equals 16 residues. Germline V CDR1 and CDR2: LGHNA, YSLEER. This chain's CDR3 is CASSQEVYGSPYEQYF. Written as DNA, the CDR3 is TGCGCCAGCAGCCAAGAAGTCTACGGTTCGCCCTACGAGCAGTACTTC.

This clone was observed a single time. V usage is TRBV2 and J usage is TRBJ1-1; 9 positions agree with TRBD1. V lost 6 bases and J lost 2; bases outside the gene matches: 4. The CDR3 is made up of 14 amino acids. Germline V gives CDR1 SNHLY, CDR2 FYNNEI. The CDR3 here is CASSWDRVNTEAFF. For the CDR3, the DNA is TGTGCCAGCAGCTGGGACAGGGTAAACACTGAAGCTTTCTTT.

For the CDR3, the DNA is TGTGCCAGCAGGTCCTACAAGGAGCGGCAGCATTTT. The encoded protein is CASRSYKERQHF. The chain carries TRBV6-6 and TRBJ1-5; no clear D gene. The CDR3 loop spans 12 amino acids. The germline gives CDR1 MNHNY, CDR2 SVGAGI (reference sequence). The V gene lost 6 bases and the J gene lost 13 bases, with 16 bases spanning the gap.

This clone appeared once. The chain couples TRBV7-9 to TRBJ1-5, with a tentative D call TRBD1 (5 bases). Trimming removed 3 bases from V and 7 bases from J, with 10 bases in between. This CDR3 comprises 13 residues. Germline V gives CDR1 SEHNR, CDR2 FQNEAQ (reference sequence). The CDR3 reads CASSFQGEQPQHF. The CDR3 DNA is TGTGCCAGCAGCTTTCAGGGTGAACAGCCCCAGCATTTT.

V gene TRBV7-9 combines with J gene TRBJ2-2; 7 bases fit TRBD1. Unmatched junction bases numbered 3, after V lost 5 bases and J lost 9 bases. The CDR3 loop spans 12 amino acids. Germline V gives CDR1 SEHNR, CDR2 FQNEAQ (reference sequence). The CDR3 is CASSVQGRELFF. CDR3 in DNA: TGTGCCAGCAGCGTACAGGGGAGGGAGCTGTTTTTT.

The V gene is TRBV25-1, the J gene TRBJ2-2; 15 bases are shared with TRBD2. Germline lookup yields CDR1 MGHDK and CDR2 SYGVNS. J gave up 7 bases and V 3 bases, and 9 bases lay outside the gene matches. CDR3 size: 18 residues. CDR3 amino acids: CASSDRGLAGGPNGELFF. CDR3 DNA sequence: TGTGCCAGCAGTGATCGAGGACTAGCGGGGGGGCCGAACGGGGAGCTGTTTTTT. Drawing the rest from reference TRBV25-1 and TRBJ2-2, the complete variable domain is EADIYQTPRYLVIGTGKKITLECSQTMGHDKMYWYQQDPGMELHLIHYSYGVNSTEKGDLSSESTVSRIRTEHFPLTLESARPSHTSQYLCASSDRGLAGGPNGELFFGEGSRLTVL.

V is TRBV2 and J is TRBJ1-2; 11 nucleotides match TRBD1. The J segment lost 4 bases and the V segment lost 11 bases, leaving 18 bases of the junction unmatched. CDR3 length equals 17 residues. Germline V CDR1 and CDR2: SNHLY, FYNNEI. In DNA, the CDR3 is TGTGCCTGGACCAGCGGGACAGGGGGGAGAGGGCCCTATGGCTACACCTTC. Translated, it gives CAWTSGTGGRGPYGYTF.